The entry that follows covers one TCR beta chain sequence. Its matching antigen is unknown. Combining a sample-barcoded 5' primer with a J-beta primer mix, a second PCR ran for roughly 7 to 11 cycles. Each CDR3 protein is one row after TCRdb ran MiXCR on the 5' RACE reads. The table lists 650,000 to 950,000 distinct CDR3 sequences, about 42% of them singletons, with about a fifth in the top ten. Germline V lookup: CDR1 ENHRY, CDR2 SYGVKD. With 0 bases removed from V and 8 bases from J, the gap between germline ends came to 13 bases. The CDR3 spans 15 residues. The entry originates in a study of blood T cells in healthy people across ages. Whole-study context: The capture of about one barcoded beta molecule per two T cells was achieved by template switching. Study findings and constraints: Diversity estimates from one million T cells were considered underestimates.

The TCR sequence derives from a man in his fifties or sixties in good health. This chain links TRBV10-3 with TRBJ1-4, with unresolved D. The material sequenced was blood. The CDR3 protein is CAISESRQESEKLFF. CDR3 in DNA: TGTGCCATCAGTGAGTCCCGACAAGAGAGCGAAAAACTGTTTTTT.